The 15 T cell receptor beta chains below all came from one sample that was sequenced in a study of T cell clonality in common variable immunodeficiency. These receptors' targets are unknown. The table came from immunoSEQ multiplex PCR; TCRdb's copy has only in-frame clones and leaves some out. Sampling found just under 20,000 clones, none seen once. Notes on the study in general: In common variable immunodeficiency, TCR beta chains reportedly carried fewer deletions and N-nucleotide insertions.

The specimen was peripheral blood mononuclear cells. These receptors came from a human donor with common variable immunodeficiency.

This clone was picked up many times. The sequenced fragment ends 3 residues before the CDR3 boundary, so the rest is inferred from the germline J gene. The chain combines TRBV28 with TRBJ2-1; D might be TRBD1 (5 bases). Germline CDR1 reads MDHEN; CDR2 reads SYDVKM. The CDR3 sequence is 14 residues long. V was cut by 2 bases and J by 9 bases, with 14 bases left in between. The CDR3 DNA, read in part, is TGTGCCAGCAGTTTACACAGGCAGGAAGCTGAG. Translation: CASSLHRQEAE. The CDR3, in full, reads CASSLHRQEAEQFF.

This clone was seen repeatedly, ten times or more. The CDR3 end lies 3 residues beyond the end of the read and is filled in from the germline J gene. J is TRBJ1-2 and V is TRBV29-1; tentative D call: TRBD1 (6 bases). Germline lookup yields CDR1 SQVTM and CDR2 ANQGSEA. There are 12 residues in the CDR3. The V gene lost 2 bases and the J gene lost 7 bases, with 11 bases spanning the gap. The part of the CDR3 DNA that was read is TGCAGCGTTGAACCCCAAGGGGGTGGC. It codes for CSVEPQGGG. The whole CDR3 protein reads CSVEPQGGGYTF.

Ten or more counts support this clone. The CDR3 end lies 3 residues beyond the end of the read and is filled in from the germline J gene. The gene calls are TRBV2 and TRBJ2-6; 11 bases align to TRBD1. Germline V gene sequence: CDR1 SNHLY, CDR2 FYNNEI. Trimming removed 6 bases from V and 1 base from J; junction bases left unmatched: 5. This CDR3 has 17 amino acids. CDR3 loop: CASRLDRGLSGANVLTF. The part of the CDR3 DNA that was read is TGTGCCAGCAGGTTGGACAGGGGGCTATCTGGGGCCAACGTC.

There are many counts of this clone. The CDR3 loop reads CASRGMNTEAFF. Partial CDR3 DNA: TGTGCCAGCAGGGGCATGAACACTGAA. This chain connects TRBV6-2 or TRBV6-3 to TRBJ1-1; D call uncertain. From the germline J gene comes the end of the CDR3, since the read stops 3 residues before it. The germline V gene has CDR1 MNHEY and CDR2 SVGEGT. The CDR3 has 12 residues. The V end lost 6 bases, the J end lost 0 bases, and 5 bases lay between the germline ends.

This clone was recorded at least ten times. The sequenced fragment ends 3 residues before the CDR3 boundary, so the rest is inferred from the germline J gene. The J gene is TRBJ2-3, the V gene TRBV11-2, with a weak D call TRBD1 (6 bases). This CDR3 comprises 15 residues. Between the trimmed V and J ends, which lost 4 bases and 1 base, there was a span of 12 bases. Germline CDR1 is SGHAT and CDR2 is FQNNGV. The chain's CDR3 is CASSSPAGGTDTQYF. The sequenced part of the CDR3 DNA is TGTGCCAGCAGCTCCCCGGCAGGGGGCACAGATACG.

This clone was detected many times. The observed sequence ends 3 residues before the CDR3 terminus, with the missing tail filled in from the germline J gene. The V gene is TRBV5-1, the J gene TRBJ2-1; 7 bases align to TRBD2. Germline lookup yields CDR1 SGHRS and CDR2 YFSETQ. The junction had 8 bases not matched to a gene; V was cut back by 1 base and J by 1 base. The CDR3 is 17 residues long. CDR3: CASSLSSTSASYNEQFF. Incomplete CDR3 DNA: TGCGCCAGCAGCTTGTCAAGTACTAGCGCTTCCTACAATGAG.

This clone was seen at least ten times. Read data end 3 residues before the CDR3 end; the end is taken from the germline J gene. The rearrangement uses TRBV18 and TRBJ2-7, with D possibly called TRBD1 or TRBD2 (5 bases each). The CDR3 has 14 residues. CDR1 and CDR2 (germline): KGHSH, LQKENI. Trimming shortened V by 9 bases and J by 1 base, and 16 bases separated the two germline ends. The CDR3 bases that were read are TGTGCCAGTCAGGGCCTAAGAGGGTCCTACGAG. Its translation is CASQGLRGSYE. In full, the CDR3 reads CASQGLRGSYEQYF.

This clone was picked up many times. The read gets to within 3 residues of the CDR3 end, and the germline J gene fills in the rest. The chain recombines TRBV19 with TRBJ2-1; TRBD2 matches at 9 bases. The CDR3 is made up of 22 amino acids. CDR1 is LNHDA and CDR2 is SQIVND in the germline V gene (reference sequence). The V gene end was trimmed by 2 bases and the J gene end by 2 bases; junction bases not matched to a gene: 22. CDR3 DNA (partial): TGTGCCAGTAGTATAAAATCGAGGTGGGTAGCGGGAGACTCCGACCCCTACAATGAG. Protein sequence: CASSIKSRWVAGDSDPYNE. The whole CDR3 is CASSIKSRWVAGDSDPYNEQFF.

This clone was found a few times. The CDR3 goes on 3 residues after the read ends, and that part is filled in from the germline J gene. The V gene is TRBV5-6, the J gene TRBJ2-7; perhaps TRBD2 as D (5 bases). Germline CDR1 is SGHDT and CDR2 is YYEEEE. The CDR3 is made up of 14 amino acids. V dropped 4 bases and J dropped 2 bases, with 13 bases sitting between them. CDR3 residues: CASSRSGVPYEQYF. CDR3 DNA, as far as it was read: TGTGCCAGCAGCAGAAGCGGTGTGCCCTACGAG.

Comments on this clone: The read halts 3 residues ahead of the CDR3 end, with the missing end drawn from the germline J gene. V is TRBV6-2 or TRBV6-3 and J is TRBJ2-2; 7 bases align to TRBD1. Germline CDR1 MNHEY, CDR2 SVGEGT. The junction had 8 bases not matched to a gene; V was cut back by 8 bases and J by 2 bases. The CDR3 spans 15 residues. The CDR3: CASRLTGVNTGELFF. Incomplete CDR3 DNA: TGTGCCAGCCGACTTACAGGGGTAAACACCGGGGAG.

This clone was seen many times. With the read ending 3 residues before the CDR3 end, the germline J gene is used to fill in that end. This chain connects TRBV5-8 to TRBJ2-7; D uncertain. CDR3 length: 12 amino acids. V dropped 4 bases and J dropped 3 bases, with 8 bases sitting between them. CDR1 SGHTS and CDR2 YDEGEE come from the germline V gene. The CDR3 region is CASSLLFYEQYF. The covered CDR3 bases are TGTGCCAGCAGCCTCCTATTCTACGAG.

This clone was seen many times. The read ends 3 residues shy of where the CDR3 ends; the end is completed using the germline J gene. The chain uses TRBV10-3 and TRBJ2-7, with TRBD2 matching over 11 bases. Germline values: CDR1 ENHRY, CDR2 SYGVKD. CDR3 length: 17 amino acids. Germline trimming cut 6 bases from V and 6 bases from J; bases unmatched to any gene: 16. CDR3: CAIRPTSGEGASGEQYF. The part of the CDR3 DNA that was read is TGTGCCATCAGGCCGACTAGCGGGGAGGGTGCGTCGGGCGAG.

At least ten counts were recorded for this clone. The CDR3 goes on 3 residues after the read ends, and that part is filled in from the germline J gene. V gene TRBV19 combines with J gene TRBJ2-5; no clear D. Germline values: CDR1 LNHDA, CDR2 SQIVND (reference sequence). This CDR3 is built from 14 residues. V was shortened by 3 bases and J by 4 bases, with 12 bases between the two germline ends. The CDR3 DNA, read in part, is TGTGCCAGTAGTATTAATCTAAACGGAGAGACC. Residues: CASSINLNGET. The whole CDR3 protein reads CASSINLNGETQYF.

This clone appeared a few times. The sequence runs out 3 residues before the end of the CDR3; the remainder is reconstructed from the germline J gene. The rearrangement links TRBV20-1 to TRBJ2-7; 10 bases are shared with TRBD1. J gave up 4 bases and V 1 base, and 7 bases lay outside the gene matches. In germline, CDR1 is DFQATT, CDR2 SNEGSKA (reference sequence). This CDR3 is built from 15 residues. The covered CDR3 bases are TGCAGTGCTAGAGCCCAAGACAGGGGGCTTTACGAG. Translated, it gives CSARAQDRGLYE. The whole CDR3 protein reads CSARAQDRGLYEQYF.

The table lists this clone with a few counts. The read falls 3 residues short of the CDR3 end, and the missing part is taken from the germline J gene. The genes are TRBV11-1 and TRBJ2-3, with 10 bases aligning to TRBD1. CDR3 length equals 14 residues. The V segment lost 8 bases and the J segment 4 bases; nucleotides outside the gene matches: 6. Per the germline V gene, CDR1 is SGHAT and CDR2 is FQDESV (reference sequence). This chain's CDR3 is CASLDRGLSDTQYF. The CDR3 DNA, read in part, is TGTGCCAGCCTTGACAGGGGGCTCTCAGATACG.